Presented here are 22 T cell receptor beta chains from one specimen sequenced in a study of CD8+ T cells in alopecia areata. Treatment meaning: oral pan-JAK inhibitor, 5-10 mg twice daily. RNA, once extracted, was reverse transcribed into cDNA for use as the sequencing template. The repertoire was sequenced with immunoSEQ multiplex PCR; TCRdb's copy has only in-frame clones and lacks some. The table shows some 200,000 clones, with around three fifths occurring only once. The sequences come from CD8+ T cells sorted from blood, collected at week 24, from a patient treated with tofacitinib. The receptors here all came from a human donor with alopecia areata.

The gene calls are TRBV14 and TRBJ2-4; unclear D gene. Germline V gene sequence: CDR1 SGHDN, CDR2 FVKESK. V gave up 0 bases and J gave up 4 bases, with 10 bases separating them. CDR3 size: 15 residues. CDR3 loop: CASSQESGHKNIQYF. In nucleotides, the CDR3 is TGTGCCAGCAGCCAAGAATCGGGTCATAAAAACATTCAGTACTTC.

The chain couples TRBV7-9 to TRBJ2-3, with D maybe TRBD2 (5 bases). CDR1 and CDR2 from the germline V gene are SEHNR and FQNEAQ (reference sequence). Trimming shortened V by 5 bases and J by 0 bases, and 12 bases separated the two germline ends. The CDR3 sequence is 15 residues long. CDR3 protein: CASSRAADSTDTQYF. CDR3 DNA sequence: TGTGCCAGCAGCCGCGCAGCGGATAGCACAGATACGCAGTATTTT.

This clone was observed a few times. The chain carries TRBV18 and TRBJ2-1; no clear D. Germline CDR1 is KGHSH and CDR2 is LQKENI. The germline V and J ends were trimmed by 2 bases and 7 bases, with 9 bases remaining between them. The CDR3 spans 13 residues. In nucleotides, the CDR3 is TGTGCCAGCTCACCATCAGACCAGAATGAGCAGTTCTTC. Encoded protein: CASSPSDQNEQFF.

The sample holds one count of this clone. V is TRBV21-1 and J is TRBJ2-5; the table gives TRBD2 as D, unverified against the DNA. TRBV21-1 is flagged as a pseudogene. The CDR3 extends over 15 amino acids. This chain's CDR3 is CASLTSGGGGETQYF. The CDR3 DNA reads as TGTGCCAGCCTCACTAGCGGGGGCGGGGGAGAGACCCAGTACTTC.

The sample holds a few counts of this clone. The same CDR3 can be traced to other DNA sequences in this sample. This sequence joins TRBV5-1 and TRBJ2-3; weak D call: TRBD1 (6 bases). From germline, CDR1 is SGHRS and CDR2 YFSETQ. The germline V and J ends were trimmed by 0 bases and 0 bases, with 8 bases remaining between them. The CDR3 covers 15 residues. CDR3 sequence (DNA): TGCGCCAGCAGCTTGGCAGGGGCCAGCACAGATACGCAGTATTTT. Translating it yields CASSLAGASTDTQYF. The full variable domain, with the rest looked up from reference TRBV5-1 and TRBJ2-3, is KAGVTQTPRYLIKTRGQQVTLSCSPISGHRSVSWYQQTPGQGLQFLFEYFSETQRNKGNFPGRFSGRQFSNSRSEMNVSTLELGDSALYLCASSLAGASTDTQYFGPGTRLTVL.

The rearrangement links TRBV5-1 to TRBJ2-1, with 8 bases lining up with TRBD2. V lost 0 bases, J lost 10 bases, and 21 bases stayed unmatched. Germline CDR1 and CDR2: SGHRS and YFSETQ. The CDR3 runs 19 residues. The CDR3 here is CASSLALGIRVSASGEQFF. CDR3 bases: TGCGCCAGCAGCTTGGCATTGGGGATCCGGGTATCGGCTAGCGGGGAGCAGTTCTTC.

The chain employs TRBV7-3 and TRBJ2-3; 13 bases are shared with TRBD2. The germline gives CDR1 SGHTA, CDR2 FQGTGA. With 5 bases clipped from V and 0 bases from J, the junction kept 5 bases outside the gene matches. This CDR3 contains 17 residues. The CDR3 spells CASSPQTSGGSTDTQYF. In DNA form, the CDR3 reads TGTGCCAGCAGCCCCCAGACTAGCGGGGGGAGCACAGATACGCAGTATTTT. The full variable domain, completed using reference TRBV7-3 and TRBJ2-3, is GAGVSQTPSNKVTEKGKYVELRCDPISGHTALYWYRQSLGQGPEFLIYFQGTGAADDSGLPNDRFFAVRPEGSVSTLKIQRTERGDSAVYLCASSPQTSGGSTDTQYFGPGTRLTVL.

V and J are TRBV7-9 and TRBJ1-2, with no clear D. The ends were cut back, 5 bases at V and 7 bases at J, with 8 bases in the middle. CDR1 is SEHNR, CDR2 FQNEAQ, per germline (reference sequence). This CDR3 spans 11 amino acids. Written as DNA, the CDR3 is TGTGCCAGCAGCCGCACCCTTGGCTACACCTTC. It translates to CASSRTLGYTF.

This clone appeared a single time. The rearrangement joins TRBV6-5 to TRBJ2-3; tentative D call: TRBD1 (5 bases). Trimming removed 6 bases from V and 2 bases from J, with 9 bases in between. This CDR3 contains 13 residues. Germline V CDR1 and CDR2: MNHEY, SVGAGI. The CDR3 DNA is TGTGCCAGCAGCAGGGAAATCACAGATACGCAGTATTTT. This sequence encodes CASSREITDTQYF.

The genes are TRBV5-6 and TRBJ2-5; a weak D match, TRBD1 (5 bases). The ends were cut back, 4 bases at V and 5 bases at J, with 12 bases in the middle. The CDR3 spans 13 residues. Germline V CDR1 and CDR2: SGHDT, YYEEEE. DNA of the CDR3: TGTGCCAGCAGCATCAGGGTTTCGGAGACCCAGTACTTC. Translating gives CASSIRVSETQYF.

The rearrangement uses TRBV5-6 and TRBJ1-2; the D is unclear. CDR1 SGHDT and CDR2 YYEEEE come from the germline V gene. Trimming cost V 0 bases and J 0 bases, with 12 bases left between them. The CDR3 has 16 residues. As DNA, the CDR3 is TGTGCCAGCAGCTTGGATTTGACGACACCTAACTATGGCTACACCTTC. This sequence encodes CASSLDLTTPNYGYTF.

The V and J genes are TRBV2 and TRBJ1-1; TRBD1 agrees at 7 bases. Germline values: CDR1 SNHLY, CDR2 FYNNEI. The CDR3 spans 12 residues. V was clipped by 6 bases and J by 6 bases; unmatched bases: 4. As DNA, the CDR3 is TGTGCCAGCAGAGGGACAGTGGCTGAAGCTTTCTTT. Translated, it gives CASRGTVAEAFF.

The chain is built from TRBV4-1 and TRBJ1-5; D gene ambiguous. The CDR3 loop spans 16 amino acids. Per germline, CDR1 MGHRA and CDR2 YSYEKL. V lost 0 bases to trimming and J lost 0 bases, with 9 bases between them. The CDR3 spells CASSQEAVHSNQPQHF. CDR3 DNA sequence: TGCGCCAGCAGCCAAGAAGCGGTACATAGCAATCAGCCCCAGCATTTT.

The chain joins TRBV7-6 to TRBJ2-6; D perhaps matches TRBD2 (5 bases). Trimming stripped 4 bases from V and 2 bases from J, with 6 bases between. The CDR3 covers 14 residues. From germline, CDR1 is SGHVS and CDR2 FNYEAQ. The CDR3: CASSYGAGANVLTF. CDR3 coding DNA: TGTGCCAGCAGCTACGGGGCTGGGGCCAACGTCCTGACTTTC.

This sequence joins TRBV7-9 and TRBJ2-1, with TRBD2 matching 8 bases. Germline CDR1 reads SEHNR; CDR2 reads FQNEAQ (reference sequence). The CDR3 loop spans 16 amino acids. Trimming took 5 bases from V and 0 from J; bases not matched to a gene: 6. As DNA, the CDR3 is TGTGCCAGCAGCCGCGGCGGGGGGTACTCCTACAATGAGCAGTTCTTC. This translates into CASSRGGGYSYNEQFF.

The chain has TRBV2 and TRBJ2-3, with a possible D match to TRBD2 (7 bases). The CDR3 contains 15 residues. The germline CDR1 and CDR2 sequences are SNHLY and FYNNEI. V lost 10 bases and J lost 4, with 21 bases in between. CDR3 sequence reads: CAIPKRGGGADTQYF. CDR3 DNA sequence: TGTGCCATCCCGAAGAGGGGGGGTGGTGCAGATACGCAGTATTTT.

CDR3 protein: CASWGTSGGATQYF. As DNA, the CDR3 is TGTGCCAGCTGGGGGACTAGCGGGGGCGCTACGCAGTATTTT. The chain recombines TRBV27 with TRBJ2-3; 14 bases are shared with TRBD2. The CDR3 covers 14 residues. V trimming: 8 bases; J trimming: 8 bases; junction bases outside the gene matches: 6. Germline V gives CDR1 MNHEY, CDR2 SMNVEV (reference sequence).

The CDR3 DNA reads as TGTGCCAGCAGCCCAGGGGGGAATGAAAAACTGTTTTTT. Residues: CASSPGGNEKLFF. The V and J genes are TRBV9 and TRBJ1-4, with TRBD1 matching 7 bases. J was trimmed by 5 bases and V by 4 bases; bases with no gene match: 2. Germline-derived CDR1 and CDR2 are SGDLS and YYNGEE. This CDR3 spans 13 amino acids.

The gene calls are TRBV5-5 and TRBJ2-1; D call uncertain. This CDR3 is 14 amino acids long. The germline CDR1 and CDR2 sequences are SGHKS and YYEKEE (reference sequence). Trimming removed 0 bases at V and 8 bases at J, with 12 bases between. Written as DNA, the CDR3 is TGTGCCAGCAGCTTGGGCCTGCTTCGTGATGAGCAGTTCTTC. Translating gives CASSLGLLRDEQFF.

V gene TRBV15 combines with J gene TRBJ2-1; possible D gene TRBD1, 5 bases. Between the trimmed V and J ends, which lost 0 bases and 0 bases, there was a span of 15 bases. The germline gives CDR1 LNHNV, CDR2 YYDKDF (reference sequence). The CDR3 has 18 residues. CDR3 sequence: CATSREWIDSSSYNEQFF. The CDR3 bases are TGTGCCACCAGCAGAGAATGGATCGACAGCAGCTCCTACAATGAGCAGTTCTTC.

Note on this clone: The same CDR3 can be traced to other DNA sequences in this sample. The V gene is TRBV5-6, the J gene TRBJ2-7; D is ambiguous. CDR3 length: 13 amino acids. V lost 0 bases to trimming and J lost 2 bases, with 6 bases between them. Looked up from germline, CDR1 is SGHDT and CDR2 is YYEEEE. The chain's CDR3 is CASSLGRTYEQYF. The CDR3 coding sequence is TGTGCCAGCAGCTTGGGCAGGACCTACGAGCAGTACTTC.

This clone came up a few times. V usage is TRBV6-6 and J usage is TRBJ1-4, with D unclear. Germline values: CDR1 MNHNY, CDR2 SVGAGI (reference sequence). This CDR3 has 12 residues. V lost 3 bases and J lost 7, with 6 bases in between. This chain's CDR3 is CASSYGREKLFF. The CDR3 region has the DNA TGTGCCAGCAGTTATGGTCGTGAAAAACTGTTTTTT.